The rows below give T cell receptor beta chains drawn from one sample of a study of Ad26.COV2.S vaccination and SARS-CoV-2 variants. The protocol was immunoSEQ multiplex PCR, while the TCRdb copy is restricted to in-frame clones and leaves out a portion. In the table there are hundreds of thousands of clones, around 87% of which are singletons. Specimen: peripheral blood, collected in a trial of Ad26.COV2.S vaccine versus placebo. The receptors here all came from a person aged 18-65 years who received the Ad26.COV2.S COVID-19 vaccine or a placebo. The CDR3 runs from the conserved cysteine through the conserved F or W. The D gene is left open where the match is weak.

>TRBJ2-5|TRBV2|TRBD2
CASNLLAGQETQYF
>TRBJ1-4|TRBV19|-
CASSIGATNEKLFF
>TRBJ1-5|TRBV2|-
CASRGPGRPNQPQHF
>TRBJ2-7|TRBV10-3|-
CAISSTGTYYEQYF
>TRBJ2-5|TRBV28|-
CASSSNMETQYF
>TRBJ2-4|TRBV7-2|TRBD2
CASSTGLARNIQYF
>TRBJ1-5|TRBV27|-
CASSSPGGGQPQHF
>TRBJ1-2|TRBV5-4|TRBD1
CASSFSRQGAHGYTF
>TRBJ2-5|TRBV6-1|-
CASSDHTQRKTQYF
>TRBJ2-7|TRBV6-5|-
CASRTDGTYEQYF
>TRBJ1-1|TRBV19|-
CASSLSGVTEAFF
>TRBJ2-1|TRBV5-8|-
CASSLSQGMNEQFF
>TRBJ1-5|TRBV19|TRBD1
CASTTGGLDNQPQHF
>TRBJ1-1|TRBV29-1|TRBD1
CSVGDRGLTEAFF
>TRBJ1-6|TRBV5-1|-
CASSLGAGAINSPLHF
>TRBJ2-7|TRBV4-2|TRBD1
CASSQGPGQIYEQYF
>TRBJ2-2|TRBV7-8|-
CASSLHRVENTGELFF
>TRBJ1-1|TRBV27|-
CASSVITPILLFF
>TRBJ1-5|TRBV9|-
CASSANSNQPQHF
>TRBJ1-4|TRBV7-8|TRBD1
CASSTDRGPGEKLFF
>TRBJ1-1|TRBV25-1|-
CASSPLGKNTEAFF
>TRBJ2-6|TRBV11-3|-
CASSFGGANVLTF
>TRBJ1-6|TRBV7-2|-
CASSPRVNNSPLHF
>TRBJ1-5|TRBV6-4|TRBD1
CARGGTGINQPQHF
>TRBJ2-7|TRBV3-1/TRBV3-2|TRBD1
CASSQGPGTGGDEQYF
>TRBJ2-7|TRBV6-2/TRBV6-3|-
CASSYASPGASSYEQYF
>TRBJ1-1|TRBV29-1|-
CSVEPGNTEAFF
>TRBJ1-6|TRBV27|-
CASSDWGNSPLHF
>TRBJ1-2|TRBV30|-
CAWSAPVYDRNYGYTF
>TRBJ2-3|TRBV10-3|-
CATIGNEIGTDTQYF
>TRBJ2-3|TRBV9|TRBD2
CASSVAGGAGTDTQYF
>TRBJ1-1|TRBV7-9|-
CASSFLNTEAFF
>TRBJ1-1|TRBV2|-
CASRNPGLDEAFF
>TRBJ2-5|TRBV6-5|-
CASSPQGLGQETQYF
>TRBJ2-7|TRBV19|TRBD1
CASSMAGGSDEQYF
>TRBJ2-7|TRBV4-2|TRBD1
CASSPGQVSSYEQYF
>TRBJ1-2|TRBV2|-
CASSIHPGRMDYTF
>TRBJ2-1|TRBV19|-
CASSMGPLEQFF
>TRBJ1-6|TRBV11-3|TRBD1
CASRKKGTGPQPYNSPLHF
>TRBJ1-2|TRBV30|-
CAWSATKGYGYTF